Each of the 17 T cell receptor beta chains below was sequenced from the same sample in a study of blood T cell repertoires in COVID-19. Using immunoSEQ multiplex PCR, the repertoire was profiled, and TCRdb retains in-frame clones only, with some absent. The table records approximately 70,000 clones, around 89% of them present only once. Sequenced sample: peripheral blood. The receptor source for this set is a woman between 70 and 85 years old with acute or convalescent COVID-19.

V and J are TRBV3-1 (or the pseudogene TRBV3-2) and TRBJ1-1; D is ambiguous. Between the trimmed V and J ends, which lost 0 bases and 10 bases, there was a span of 15 bases. Per the germline V gene, CDR1 is LGHDT and CDR2 is YNNKEL (reference sequence). The CDR3 has 14 residues. CDR3 in DNA: TGTGCCAGCAGCCAAGATCTGATCGGGAGAGGAGCTTTCTTT. It yields the protein CASSQDLIGRGAFF.

In its sample, this clone was seen once. The chain couples TRBV7-9 to TRBJ1-4, with 10 bases fitting TRBD1. V trimming: 3 bases; J trimming: 8 bases; junction bases outside the gene matches: 3. Germline V gene lookup returns CDR1 SEHNR and CDR2 FQNEAQ (reference sequence). The length of the CDR3 is 14 residues. The CDR3 is CASSFRQGAEKLFF. CDR3 sequence (DNA): TGTGCCAGCAGCTTTCGACAGGGGGCAGAAAAACTGTTTTTT.

The sample holds a few counts of this clone. This chain links TRBV5-5 with TRBJ1-2; 9 bases match TRBD1. Trimming removed 4 bases from V and 4 bases from J; junction bases left unmatched: 5. This CDR3 contains 14 residues. Per germline, CDR1 SGHKS and CDR2 YYEKEE (reference sequence). This chain's CDR3 is CASSPGQGGYGYTF. The CDR3 nucleotides read TGTGCCAGCAGCCCGGGACAGGGAGGCTATGGCTACACCTTC.

V and J are TRBV2 and TRBJ1-5; 7 bases are shared with TRBD1. Looked up from germline, CDR1 is SNHLY and CDR2 is FYNNEI. The CDR3 contains 17 residues. V trimming: 5 bases; J trimming: 2 bases; junction bases outside the gene matches: 12. CDR3 DNA sequence: TGTGCCAGCAGTACCTCCAGGGGGTGGGAGGGCAATCAGCCCCAGCATTTT. Amino acid sequence: CASSTSRGWEGNQPQHF.

The V call is TRBV28, the J call TRBJ2-1; 7 nucleotides agree with TRBD1. CDR1 MDHEN and CDR2 SYDVKM come from the germline V gene. V dropped 5 bases and J dropped 3; count of bases not matched to a gene: 10. The CDR3 covers 16 residues. CDR3 residues: CASSTFPRDSYNEQFF. The DNA of the CDR3 is TGTGCCAGCAGTACATTTCCCCGGGACAGCTACAATGAGCAGTTCTTC.

This rearrangement joins TRBV29-1 to TRBJ1-2; D unclear. The CDR3 consists of 14 residues. Between the trimmed V and J ends, which lost 3 bases and 0 bases, there was a span of 11 bases. Germline assignment: CDR1 SQVTM and CDR2 ANQGSEA. Here the CDR3 reads CSVDGVLSNYGYTF. For the CDR3, the DNA is TGCAGCGTTGACGGTGTGCTGTCTAACTATGGCTACACCTTC.

This clone appeared a single time. The chain combines TRBV27 with TRBJ2-7; D is ambiguous. V was shortened by 7 bases and J by 5 bases, with 9 bases between the two germline ends. The CDR3 runs 11 residues. Looked up from germline, CDR1 is MNHEY and CDR2 is SMNVEV (reference sequence). CDR3: CASTFSNEQYF. CDR3 nucleotide sequence: TGTGCCAGCACTTTTAGCAACGAGCAGTACTTC.

The chain carries TRBV19 and TRBJ2-1; 13 bases fit TRBD2. CDR3 length equals 18 residues. J was trimmed by 5 bases and V by 5 bases; bases with no gene match: 12. The germline CDR1 and CDR2 sequences are LNHDA and SQIVND (reference sequence). The CDR3 DNA reads as TGTGCCAGTAGTCCCCCACTAGCGGGAGGGACATCGAACAATGAGCAGTTCTTC. Amino acids: CASSPPLAGGTSNNEQFF. The whole variable domain, filled in from reference TRBV19 and TRBJ2-1, reads DGGITQSPKYLFRKEGQNVTLSCEQNLNHDAMYWYRQDPGQGLRLIYYSQIVNDFQKGDIAEGYSVSREKKESFPLTVTSAQKNPTAFYLCASSPPLAGGTSNNEQFFGPGTRLTVL.

This clone has more than one count but fewer than ten. J is TRBJ1-5 and V is TRBV27; 9 nucleotides match TRBD1. The CDR3 extends over 18 amino acids. Germline CDR1 reads MNHEY; CDR2 reads SMNVEV (reference sequence). Germline trimming cut 0 bases from V and 2 bases from J; bases unmatched to any gene: 8. CDR3 nucleotides: TGTGCCAGCAGTTTATCCCTTCGACAGGGGGGGGGCAATCAGCCCCAGCATTTT. Translation gives CASSLSLRQGGGNQPQHF.

This clone was seen a single time. The chain uses TRBV4-3 and TRBJ1-2, with TRBD1 as a possible D gene (5 bases). Trimming stripped 0 bases from V and 3 bases from J, with 20 bases between. The CDR3 contains 18 residues. From germline, CDR1 is LGHNA and CDR2 YSLEER. CDR3 bases: TGCGCCAGCAGCCAAGACTGGGGACCCTGGGAGGCGGACTATGGCTACACCTTC. This encodes CASSQDWGPWEADYGYTF.

The chain recombines TRBV29-1 with TRBJ2-1, with TRBD1 matching 7 bases. The length of the CDR3 is 15 residues. CDR1 is SQVTM, CDR2 ANQGSEA, per germline. The ends lost 7 bases at V and 2 bases at J; junction bases unmatched: 11. The CDR3 nucleotides are TGCAGCGCTCGAACCGGGACAGAGGCCTACAATGAGCAGTTCTTC. Translation: CSARTGTEAYNEQFF.

This clone was counted a single time. In DNA form, the CDR3 reads TGTGCCAGCAGCTTGGGGCTGGGGACAGGTCTTCACGAGGCTTTCTTT. It is translated as CASSLGLGTGLHEAFF. The J gene is TRBJ1-1, the V gene TRBV5-4, with 8 bases fitting TRBD1. V lost 0 bases and J lost 11; bases outside the gene matches: 15. Germline CDR1 reads SGHNT; CDR2 reads YYREEE (reference sequence). This CDR3 has 16 amino acids.

This clone was seen only a few times. The rearrangement joins TRBV19 to TRBJ1-1; TRBD1 matches 9 bases. Per germline, CDR1 LNHDA and CDR2 SQIVND (reference sequence). J lost 3 bases, V lost 8 bases, and 4 bases had no gene match. The CDR3 sequence is 13 residues long. CDR3 region: CASAWTGDTEAFF. CDR3 in DNA: TGTGCCAGTGCCTGGACAGGGGACACTGAAGCTTTCTTT.

The CDR3 nucleotides are TGTGCCAGCAGTTCCGACAGATTGAGGAATCAGCCCCAGCATTTT. Amino acid sequence: CASSSDRLRNQPQHF. This sequence joins TRBV2 and TRBJ1-5; D might be TRBD1 (5 bases). The germline V and J ends were trimmed by 5 bases and 4 bases, with 15 bases remaining between them. The CDR3 has 15 residues. CDR1 is SNHLY and CDR2 is FYNNEI in the germline V gene.

V is TRBV5-4 and J is TRBJ1-5; D not certain. Germline V CDR1 and CDR2: SGHNT, YYREEE (reference sequence). The CDR3 is made up of 13 amino acids. V dropped 0 bases and J dropped 8 bases, with 9 bases sitting between them. This chain's CDR3 is CASSLGPAEPQHF. The CDR3, as DNA: TGTGCCAGCAGCTTGGGTCCCGCGGAGCCCCAGCATTTT.

The chain recombines TRBV6-1 with TRBJ1-6; D is ambiguous. Between the trimmed V and J ends, which lost 0 bases and 7 bases, there was a span of 7 bases. The germline V gene encodes CDR1 MNHNS and CDR2 SASEGT. The CDR3 has 14 residues. The CDR3 reads CASSEAPGNSPLHF. As DNA, the CDR3 is TGTGCCAGCAGTGAAGCCCCCGGGAATTCACCCCTCCACTTT.

V gene TRBV7-9 combines with J gene TRBJ1-2; 7 nucleotides agree with TRBD1. The CDR3 has 15 residues. Germline loops: CDR1 SEHNR, CDR2 FQNEAQ (reference sequence). V gave up 5 bases and J gave up 8 bases; unmatched junction bases: 14. CDR3 residues: CASSPHDRAAKGYTF. CDR3 bases: TGTGCCAGCAGCCCCCACGACAGGGCGGCTAAAGGCTACACCTTC.